Below are 9 T cell receptor beta chains sequenced from a single sample in a study of early T cells in non-severe SARS-CoV-2 infection. One entry per CDR3 protein results from TCRdb running MiXCR on the 5' RACE reads. In the table there are about 50,000 distinct CDR3 sequences, around 9.6% of which are singletons. The sequences come from whole blood, collected at baseline. The receptor source for this set is an adult who was a healthcare worker with PCR-confirmed SARS-CoV-2 infection or an uninfected control (not recorded which).

J is TRBJ1-1 and V is TRBV12-3 or TRBV12-4, with 10 nucleotides matching TRBD1. J gave up 4 bases and V 5 bases, and 4 bases lay outside the gene matches. This CDR3 comprises 14 residues. CDR3 coding DNA: TGTGCCAGCAGTCCGGGGACAGGGGTCACTGAAGCTTTCTTT. Residues: CASSPGTGVTEAFF.

Only a few counts were recorded for this clonotype. The chain joins TRBV5-4 to TRBJ2-2, with D possibly matching TRBD1 (6 bases). There are 15 residues in the CDR3. Trimming took 4 bases from V and 0 from J, leaving 10 bases between them. Looked up from germline, CDR1 is SGHNT and CDR2 is YYREEE (reference sequence). In nucleotides, the CDR3 is TGTGCCAGCAGCCTTGGACAGCCGAACACCGGGGAGCTGTTTTTT. It translates to CASSLGQPNTGELFF.

The chain carries TRBV11-2 and TRBJ1-2, with D unclear. Germline V lookup: CDR1 SGHAT, CDR2 FQNNGV. The CDR3 is 14 residues long. Between the trimmed V and J ends, which lost 3 bases and 3 bases, there was a span of 11 bases. In DNA form, the CDR3 reads TGTGCCAGCAGCTTCCCCCTGGTCGACTATGGCTACACCTTC. Translated, it gives CASSFPLVDYGYTF.

This clonotype was counted between two and nine times. V is TRBV20-1 and J is TRBJ1-4; D is uncertain. Deletions cut 0 bases from V and 10 bases from J, with 15 bases between. The germline V gene has CDR1 DFQATT and CDR2 SNEGSKA (reference sequence). There are 14 residues in the CDR3. CDR3 in DNA: TGCAGTGCTAGAGATGCCGGCGGGGATGGAAAACTGTTTTTT. Translation gives CSARDAGGDGKLFF.

This clonotype is medium-sized by share. The V gene is TRBV29-1, the J gene TRBJ1-5; TRBD1 might be the D (5 bases). CDR3 length: 13 residues. Germline V gene data show CDR1 as SQVTM and CDR2 as ANQGSEA. V lost 1 base to trimming and J lost 2 bases, with 6 bases between them. The CDR3: CSVEVGGNQPQHF. CDR3 coding DNA: TGCAGCGTTGAAGTAGGGGGCAATCAGCCCCAGCATTTT.

This clonotype was detected only a few times. This sequence joins TRBV2 and TRBJ1-4, with 7 bases aligning to TRBD1. The CDR3 length is 15 residues. Germline-derived CDR1 and CDR2 are SNHLY and FYNNEI. Losses at the gene ends were 6 bases for V and 4 bases for J; bases not matched to a gene: 8. DNA for the CDR3: TGTGCCAGCAGCAGCGGACAGGCGCATAATGAAAAACTGTTTTTT. Translated, it gives CASSSGQAHNEKLFF.

This clonotype turned up a few times. The V call is TRBV9, the J call TRBJ2-3, with D unresolved. Germline CDR1 and CDR2: SGDLS and YYNGEE. V was trimmed by 4 bases and J by 3 bases, leaving 24 bases between them. CDR3 length: 18 amino acids. In nucleotides, the CDR3 is TGTGCCAGCAGCCCCGATTCGGCAGGAAATCCCACTACAGATACGCAGTATTTT. Its protein is CASSPDSAGNPTTDTQYF.

This clonotype was seen repeatedly, ten times or more. This chain links TRBV5-5 with TRBJ1-1; TRBD1 agrees at 7 bases. CDR1 is SGHKS and CDR2 is YYEKEE in the germline V gene (reference sequence). The CDR3 is made up of 16 amino acids. The V gene end was trimmed by 4 bases and the J gene end by 0 bases; junction bases not matched to a gene: 9. The DNA of the CDR3 is TGTGCCAGCAGCCCGGGACAGACGTCGATGAACACTGAAGCTTTCTTT. Translation gives CASSPGQTSMNTEAFF. Together with reference TRBV5-5 and TRBJ1-1, the CDR3 gives the full variable domain: DAGVTQSPTHLIKTRGQQVTLRCSPISGHKSVSWYQQVLGQGPQFIFQYYEKEERGRGNFPDRFSARQFPNYSSELNVNALLLGDSALYLCASSPGQTSMNTEAFFGQGTRLTVV.

This clonotype was recorded many times. The J gene is TRBJ1-5, the V gene TRBV29-1, with D possibly being TRBD1 (5 bases). The CDR3 runs to 13 residues. V was clipped by 8 bases and J by 3 bases, with 14 bases between them. Germline CDR1 is SQVTM and CDR2 is ANQGSEA. The CDR3 region has the DNA TGCAGCACGACAGACGGACCCAATCAGCCCCAGCATTTT. Translating gives CSTTDGPNQPQHF.